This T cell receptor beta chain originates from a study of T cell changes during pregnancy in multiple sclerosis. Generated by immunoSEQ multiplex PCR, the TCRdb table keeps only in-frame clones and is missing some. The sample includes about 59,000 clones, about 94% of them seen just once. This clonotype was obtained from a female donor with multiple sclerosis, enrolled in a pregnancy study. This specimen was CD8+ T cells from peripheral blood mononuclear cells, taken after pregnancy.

The CDR3 DNA sequence: TGTGCCAGTAGACGACGACAGGAGGCCCCAAATCAGCCCCAGCATTTT. It encodes CASRRRQEAPNQPQHF. The chain has TRBV19 and TRBJ1-5; a possible D gene is TRBD1 (6 bases). Germline CDR1 reads LNHDA; CDR2 reads SQIVND (reference sequence). The CDR3 has 16 residues. Trimming stripped 6 bases from V and 4 bases from J, with 19 bases between.